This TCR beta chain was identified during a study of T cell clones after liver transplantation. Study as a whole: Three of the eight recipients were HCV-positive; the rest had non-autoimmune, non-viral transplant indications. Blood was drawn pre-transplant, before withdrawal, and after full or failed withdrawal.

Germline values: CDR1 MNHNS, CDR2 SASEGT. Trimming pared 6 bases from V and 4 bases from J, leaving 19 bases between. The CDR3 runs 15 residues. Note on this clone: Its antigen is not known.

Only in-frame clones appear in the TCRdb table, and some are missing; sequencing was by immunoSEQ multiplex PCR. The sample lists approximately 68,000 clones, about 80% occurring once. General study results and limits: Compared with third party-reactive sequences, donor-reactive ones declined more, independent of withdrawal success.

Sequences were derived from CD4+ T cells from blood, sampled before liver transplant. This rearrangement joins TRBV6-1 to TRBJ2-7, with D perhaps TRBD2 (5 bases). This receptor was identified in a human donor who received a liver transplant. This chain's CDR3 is CASSQGGGPFYEQYF. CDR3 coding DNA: TGTGCCAGCAGCCAAGGAGGTGGCCCCTTTTACGAGCAGTACTTC.